This T cell receptor beta chain was observed in a study of cytotoxic CD8 clonotypes in ibrutinib-treated CLL. Study in general: After treatment lasting a median approximately 11 months, range 6 to 36, response samples were collected.

Germline-derived CDR1 and CDR2 are GTSNPN and SVGIG (reference sequence). The CDR3 has 16 residues. Unmatched junction bases numbered 6, after V lost 0 bases and J lost 3 bases. Profiled with immunoSEQ multiplex PCR; TCRdb holds only in-frame clones, not every one. This sample yields just over 65,000 clones, of which 68% are seen a single time; roughly 5.7% belongs to the top ten. This sequence was found in a human donor with chronic lymphocytic leukemia. The sample in question was PBMCs, obtained after 12 months of ibrutinib treatment. The rearrangement joins TRBV30 to TRBJ1-4, with TRBD1 matching over 8 bases. The CDR3 sequence: CAWSVQGASANEKLFF. As DNA, the CDR3 is TGTGCCTGGAGTGTTCAGGGGGCCTCTGCTAATGAAAAACTGTTTTTT.